This is a list of T cell receptor beta chains from one sample in a study of cytomegalovirus exposure and HLA in healthy donors. This table comes from immunoSEQ multiplex PCR, and its TCRdb copy is limited to in-frame clones, with some not included. The profile shows 90,000 to 120,000 clones, 74% of them singletons. The sequencing sample was made of PBMCs. The receptors were gathered from a woman between 35 and 50 years old in good health and CMV-seropositive. The CDR3 runs from the conserved cysteine through the conserved F or W. D genes are given only for firm matches.

J gene: TRBJ2-7; V gene: TRBV6-6; D gene: .; CDR3 protein: CASSYQVPVREQYF
J gene: TRBJ2-7; V gene: TRBV20-1; D gene: .; CDR3 protein: CSAGPYVEQYF
J gene: TRBJ2-7; V gene: TRBV5-1; D gene: .; CDR3 protein: CASSFGGSYEQYF
J gene: TRBJ2-2; V gene: TRBV30; D gene: TRBD2; CDR3 protein: CAWRGLAGGELFF
J gene: TRBJ2-5; V gene: TRBV7-7; D gene: .; CDR3 protein: CASSLRSSETQYF
J gene: TRBJ2-7; V gene: TRBV6-1; D gene: .; CDR3 protein: CASSEDAGGSGEQYF
J gene: TRBJ2-7; V gene: TRBV5-5; D gene: TRBD2; CDR3 protein: CASSFGLAGTYEQYF
J gene: TRBJ1-4; V gene: TRBV6-1; D gene: TRBD1; CDR3 protein: CASSQDRGGEKLFF
J gene: TRBJ1-4; V gene: TRBV27; D gene: TRBD1; CDR3 protein: CASSGRTGGKLFF
J gene: TRBJ2-5; V gene: TRBV2; D gene: .; CDR3 protein: CASSAGESVETQYF
J gene: TRBJ2-1; V gene: TRBV6-1; D gene: .; CDR3 protein: CASSPRQDEQFF
J gene: TRBJ2-7; V gene: TRBV10-3; D gene: TRBD1; CDR3 protein: CAISEYRTGAEQYF
J gene: TRBJ1-6; V gene: TRBV15; D gene: .; CDR3 protein: CATSRQAAISPLHF
J gene: TRBJ1-2; V gene: TRBV6-5; D gene: TRBD1; CDR3 protein: CASSYNRGEVYTF
J gene: TRBJ1-5; V gene: TRBV6-8; D gene: TRBD1; CDR3 protein: CAMTRGTGNQPQHF
J gene: TRBJ1-1; V gene: TRBV4-2; D gene: TRBD1; CDR3 protein: CASSQGQGAGPRAFF
J gene: TRBJ1-2; V gene: TRBV2; D gene: .; CDR3 protein: CASSLGSQDLAGIYYGYTF
J gene: TRBJ2-7; V gene: TRBV6-5; D gene: .; CDR3 protein: CASSYSGRGTYEQYF
J gene: TRBJ2-7; V gene: TRBV5-4; D gene: .; CDR3 protein: CASSSQTGYEQYF
J gene: TRBJ1-1; V gene: TRBV5-1; D gene: .; CDR3 protein: CASSLIPGTEAFF
J gene: TRBJ1-1; V gene: TRBV7-8; D gene: .; CDR3 protein: CASSLANSGTEAFF
J gene: TRBJ2-1; V gene: TRBV6-5; D gene: .; CDR3 protein: CASSYPGLVGNEQFF
J gene: TRBJ2-5; V gene: TRBV15; D gene: TRBD1; CDR3 protein: CATSRVRTGVTQYF
J gene: TRBJ1-1; V gene: TRBV6-5; D gene: .; CDR3 protein: CASYRDTKEAFF
J gene: TRBJ1-6; V gene: TRBV5-6; D gene: .; CDR3 protein: CASSLDGGTNSPLHF
J gene: TRBJ1-1; V gene: TRBV20-1; D gene: TRBD1; CDR3 protein: CSATGGSLAFF
J gene: TRBJ1-1; V gene: TRBV14; D gene: .; CDR3 protein: CASSQWEGVVASEAFF
J gene: TRBJ1-1; V gene: TRBV5-1; D gene: TRBD1; CDR3 protein: CASSTGQGENTEAFF
J gene: TRBJ1-1; V gene: TRBV29-1; D gene: .; CDR3 protein: CSAPGYDTEAFF
J gene: TRBJ2-2; V gene: TRBV4-3; D gene: .; CDR3 protein: CASSQELAGELFF
J gene: TRBJ1-2; V gene: TRBV30; D gene: .; CDR3 protein: CAWRAGPTNYGYTF
J gene: TRBJ1-5; V gene: TRBV6-6; D gene: .; CDR3 protein: CASSQGDSNQPQHF